The 12 T cell receptor beta chains below were found in one sample sequenced in a study of blood T cell repertoires in COVID-19 (dated by TCRdb to about 2020). The protocol used for the library was the immunoSEQ multiplex PCR assay. Entries here come from immuneACCESS through TCRdb and include only in-frame sequences with V and J called. Some clones fail to appear in such tables; in the studies checked, an unresolved V gene covers under half of the shortfall, and the cause of the remainder is unknown. The table for this sample lists around 200,000 clones; 70% to 85% of them were counted only once. Together, the top ten hold 13% of the sample. The source material was peripheral blood. The origin of the receptors is a man in his fifties or sixties who had recovered from COVID-19.

The V and J genes are TRBV15 and TRBJ2-1; 13 bases map to TRBD2. Losses at the gene ends were 0 bases for V and 8 bases for J; bases not matched to a gene: 1. The CDR3 has 15 amino acids. CDR1 and CDR2 from the germline V gene are LNHNV and YYDKDF (reference sequence). CDR3 loop: CATSRELAGGDEQFF. The CDR3 DNA follows: TGTGCCACCAGCAGAGAACTAGCGGGAGGGGATGAGCAGTTCTTC.

The chain employs TRBV7-2 and TRBJ2-1; 11 bases align to TRBD2. J lost 7 bases, V lost 3 bases, and 5 bases had no gene match. Germline V gives CDR1 SGHTA, CDR2 FQGNSA. The CDR3 is 15 residues long. The DNA of the CDR3 is TGTGCCAGCAGCTTTACTAGCGGGAGTTGGAATGAGCAGTTCTTC. Protein: CASSFTSGSWNEQFF.

J is TRBJ2-5 and V is TRBV11-2; 7 nucleotides align to TRBD1. V shed 8 bases and J 9 bases; nucleotides not matched to a gene: 15. Germline loops: CDR1 SGHAT, CDR2 FQNNGV. The CDR3 is 14 residues long. The CDR3 DNA reads as TGTGCCAGCGAGACCGAGGGGGCTCCGAGTCCCCAGTACTTC. Translation: CASETEGAPSPQYF.

On this clone itself: At one boundary the junction diverges from the germline segment, which might be a read error. The gene calls are TRBV24-1 and TRBJ1-2; D is ambiguous. The CDR3 has 10 residues. From germline, CDR1 is KGHDR and CDR2 SFDVKD. The CDR3 nucleotides read TGTGCCACCAGTGGAGGAAGGTGTATATTC. Amino acid sequence: CATSGGRCIF.

This clone was observed a few times. The V call is TRBV6-5, the J call TRBJ1-6; no definite D call. The V gene's germline CDR1 is MNHEY and CDR2 SVGAGI. The CDR3 has 13 residues. Trimming left V 6 bases short and J 8 bases short, with 11 bases between. The CDR3 spells CASSFRLDSPLHF. The CDR3 region has the DNA TGTGCCAGCAGCTTCCGACTTGATTCACCCCTCCACTTT.

The chain joins TRBV6-5 to TRBJ1-5, with D possibly TRBD1 on 5 matching bases. Trimming removed 2 bases at V and 3 bases at J, with 11 bases between. Per the germline V gene, CDR1 is MNHEY and CDR2 is SVGAGI. The CDR3 covers 15 residues. CDR3 sequence (DNA): TGTGCCAGCAGTTACGCAGGGCCGAACAATCAGCCCCAGCATTTT. It is translated as CASSYAGPNNQPQHF.

The chain is built from TRBV28 and TRBJ2-7; the D gene is possibly TRBD2 (6 bases). The ends were cut back, 6 bases at V and 3 bases at J, with 18 bases in the middle. Germline V lookup: CDR1 MDHEN, CDR2 SYDVKM. This CDR3 comprises 15 residues. The CDR3 DNA sequence: TGTGCCAGCAGCTCCCCGACAGCCGGGGGCTACGAGCAGTACTTC. This gives the protein CASSSPTAGGYEQYF.

This rearrangement joins TRBV19 to TRBJ2-1; 10 bases match TRBD2. Trimming removed 7 bases from V and 13 bases from J; junction bases left unmatched: 19. CDR3 length: 16 amino acids. Germline V gene data show CDR1 as LNHDA and CDR2 as SQIVND (reference sequence). CDR3 nucleotide sequence: TGTGCCAGTACCAACCGACAGGGTCGGAGCGGGAGGGCCCAGTTCTTC. Its translation: CASTNRQGRSGRAQFF.

The chain combines TRBV29-1 with TRBJ2-2, with 7 bases aligning to TRBD1. J lost 2 bases, V lost 2 bases, and 5 bases had no gene match. Germline assignment: CDR1 SQVTM and CDR2 ANQGSEA. This CDR3 has 15 amino acids. CDR3 sequence reads: CSVESGTANTGELFF. The CDR3 coding sequence is TGCAGCGTTGAATCAGGGACAGCTAACACCGGGGAGCTGTTTTTT.

The rearrangement uses TRBV2 and TRBJ2-2; tentative D call: TRBD2 (5 bases). Trimming shortened V by 10 bases and J by 4 bases, and 16 bases separated the two germline ends. CDR1 SNHLY and CDR2 FYNNEI come from the germline V gene. This CDR3 is built from 14 residues. CDR3 residues: CATPAGVGTGELFF. CDR3 sequence (DNA): TGTGCCACCCCCGCGGGCGTTGGCACCGGGGAGCTGTTTTTT. Full variable domain (missing parts from reference TRBV2 and TRBJ2-2): EPEVTQTPSHQVTQMGQEVILRCVPISNHLYFYWYRQILGQKVEFLVSFYNNEISEKSEIFDDQFSVERPDGSNFTLKIRSTKLEDSAMYFCATPAGVGTGELFFGEGSRLTVL.

The genes are TRBV18 and TRBJ2-2, with TRBD2 identical over 10 bases. Losses at the gene ends were 1 base for V and 1 base for J; bases not matched to a gene: 6. Germline lookup yields CDR1 KGHSH and CDR2 LQKENI. The CDR3 length is 18 residues. In DNA, the CDR3 is TGTGCCAGCTCACCACGGACGGCTAGCGGGGGGAACACCGGGGAGCTGTTTTTT. The encoded protein is CASSPRTASGGNTGELFF.

J is TRBJ1-4 and V is TRBV5-1, with a possible D match to TRBD1 (6 bases). CDR1 SGHRS and CDR2 YFSETQ come from the germline V gene. The V and J ends lost 2 bases and 1 base respectively, with 12 bases between them. The CDR3 loop spans 16 amino acids. The CDR3 bases are TGCGCCAGCAGCTTACAGGGACGAGGAACTAATGAAAAACTGTTTTTT. This codes for CASSLQGRGTNEKLFF.